This TCR beta chain stems from a study of cytomegalovirus exposure and HLA in healthy donors. The length of the CDR3 is 16 residues. Trimming pared 3 bases from V and 0 bases from J, leaving 12 bases between. CDR1 is LNHNV and CDR2 is YYDKDF in the germline V gene (reference sequence). Vbeta (60) and Jbeta (13) primers were used in the PCR. Measured with immunoSEQ multiplex PCR; TCRdb has only the in-frame clones, and not every one. This sample has approximately 160,000 clones, with over 70% found just once. Sequencing was done on a sample of PBMCs. V and J are TRBV15 and TRBJ2-1; a possible D gene is TRBD1 (6 bases). This sequence originates from a man aged 25 to 45 in good health and CMV-seropositive. The CDR3 spells CATSRGVQGSYNEQFF. The CDR3 DNA is TGTGCCACCAGCAGGGGTGTACAGGGCTCCTACAATGAGCAGTTCTTC.